The 18 T cell receptor beta chains listed next were all sequenced from one sample in a study of T cells after yellow fever vaccination. Using its own MiXCR run on the 5' RACE reads, TCRdb lists one record per CDR3 protein. The profile shows some 350,000 distinct CDR3 sequences, under 7.5% of them singletons. The sequencing used PBMCs, collected 5 days after the yellow fever booster vaccination. The receptors here all came from a man aged 25 to 45 who received the YFV17D yellow fever vaccine.

This clonotype appeared a few times. The V gene is TRBV20-1, the J gene TRBJ1-4; 9 nucleotides line up with TRBD1. The junction had 7 bases not matched to a gene; V was cut back by 5 bases and J by 6 bases. Germline values: CDR1 DFQATT, CDR2 SNEGSKA (reference sequence). This CDR3 comprises 14 residues. The CDR3 sequence: CSAYRGQTDEKLFF. The CDR3 DNA reads as TGCAGTGCTTACAGGGGGCAAACGGATGAAAAACTGTTTTTT.

The chain is built from TRBV20-1 and TRBJ2-7; 7 bases line up with TRBD1. Germline lookup yields CDR1 DFQATT and CDR2 SNEGSKA (reference sequence). This CDR3 comprises 11 residues. The J segment lost 7 bases and the V segment lost 2 bases, leaving 2 bases of the junction unmatched. In nucleotides, the CDR3 is TGCAGTGCTAGATGGGACAGAGAGCAGTACTTC. This sequence encodes CSARWDREQYF.

In its sample, this clonotype was seen many times. This sequence joins TRBV28 and TRBJ2-3; no firm D call. This CDR3 is 12 amino acids long. From germline, CDR1 is MDHEN and CDR2 SYDVKM. With 6 bases removed from V and 4 bases from J, the gap between germline ends came to 8 bases. CDR3 in amino acids: CASRSGPDTQYF. The CDR3 DNA follows: TGTGCCAGCAGAAGTGGACCAGATACGCAGTATTTT.

The chain recombines TRBV20-1 with TRBJ2-2; tentative D call: TRBD1 (5 bases). CDR3 length: 14 amino acids. Germline V gives CDR1 DFQATT, CDR2 SNEGSKA (reference sequence). With 3 bases removed from V and 5 bases from J, the gap between germline ends came to 13 bases. CDR3 bases: TGCAGTGCTAGCGTAGGGGCTCTAACCGGGGAGCTGTTTTTT. Residues: CSASVGALTGELFF.

This clonotype came up a few times. This chain uses TRBV7-9 with TRBJ2-5; D is uncertain. Germline V gene sequence: CDR1 SEHNR, CDR2 FQNEAQ (reference sequence). Deletions cut 3 bases from V and 5 bases from J, with 10 bases between. This CDR3 comprises 13 residues. The CDR3 nucleotides are TGTGCCAGCAGCTTTGACGGGTGGGAGACCCAGTACTTC. Translating it yields CASSFDGWETQYF.

This clonotype has a handful of counts. V is TRBV5-1 and J is TRBJ2-3; D is perhaps TRBD2 (6 bases). This CDR3 region has 14 residues. From germline, CDR1 is SGHRS and CDR2 YFSETQ. With 4 bases removed from V and 4 bases from J, the gap between germline ends came to 13 bases. The CDR3 bases are TGCGCCAGCAGCCCCGGAGGGATGGCAGATACGCAGTATTTT. This translates into CASSPGGMADTQYF. Full variable domain (rest looked up from reference TRBV5-1 and TRBJ2-3): KAGVTQTPRYLIKTRGQQVTLSCSPISGHRSVSWYQQTPGQGLQFLFEYFSETQRNKGNFPGRFSGRQFSNSRSEMNVSTLELGDSALYLCASSPGGMADTQYFGPGTRLTVL.

This clonotype has at least ten counts. The chain links TRBV20-1 to TRBJ1-2, with D perhaps TRBD1 (6 bases). V was pared by 6 bases and J by 8 bases, with 16 bases between. From germline, CDR1 is DFQATT and CDR2 SNEGSKA (reference sequence). CDR3 length equals 12 residues. CDR3 loop: CSALWGAGGYTF. CDR3 in DNA: TGCAGTGCCCTTTGGGGGGCGGGGGGCTACACCTTC.

The V gene is TRBV19, the J gene TRBJ1-4; no firm D call. Between the trimmed V and J ends, which lost 6 bases and 0 bases, there was a span of 8 bases. The CDR3 extends over 14 amino acids. CDR1 LNHDA and CDR2 SQIVND come from the germline V gene (reference sequence). The CDR3 coding sequence is TGTGCCAGTAGCCACAGTGCAACTAATGAAAAACTGTTTTTT. Protein sequence: CASSHSATNEKLFF.

This clonotype showed up just a few times. The V gene is TRBV20-1, the J gene TRBJ2-1, with 8 bases matching TRBD2. Looked up from germline, CDR1 is DFQATT and CDR2 is SNEGSKA (reference sequence). The ends lost 6 bases at V and 4 bases at J; junction bases unmatched: 11. The CDR3 length is 15 residues. The CDR3 region has the DNA TGCAGTGCCGACCTAGGACTAGCCTTTTACAATGAGCAGTTCTTC. It codes for CSADLGLAFYNEQFF.

The sample holds many counts of this clonotype. This rearrangement joins TRBV19 to TRBJ2-3, with D possibly TRBD2 on 7 matching bases. V lost 6 bases, J lost 4 bases, and 14 bases lay in between. The CDR3 covers 14 residues. Germline V CDR1 and CDR2: LNHDA, SQIVND (reference sequence). CDR3 sequence: CASRLIGGPDTQYF. For the CDR3, the DNA is TGTGCCAGTAGGCTAATCGGGGGGCCAGATACGCAGTATTTT.

This chain uses TRBV29-1 with TRBJ2-7; 10 nucleotides align to TRBD2. The CDR3 is 14 amino acids. The germline CDR1 and CDR2 sequences are SQVTM and ANQGSEA. Unmatched junction bases numbered 10, after V lost 4 bases and J lost 7 bases. DNA of the CDR3: TGCAGCGTTGGTCGAGCGGGAGGGCCTGAGGAGCAGTACTTC. It yields the protein CSVGRAGGPEEQYF.

This clonotype was detected many times. The gene calls are TRBV10-3 and TRBJ2-5; a weak D match, TRBD1 (5 bases). Germline V CDR1 and CDR2: ENHRY, SYGVKD. The ends were cut back, 7 bases at V and 2 bases at J, with 11 bases in the middle. The CDR3 has 13 amino acids. CDR3 bases: TGTGCCATCACCCCGAGACAGCAAGAGACCCAGTACTTC. Translated: CAITPRQQETQYF.

This clonotype was counted between two and nine times. The chain is built from TRBV18 and TRBJ1-2, with D hard to call. This CDR3 contains 14 residues. Between the trimmed V and J ends, which lost 3 bases and 4 bases, there was a span of 12 bases. Germline V CDR1 and CDR2: KGHSH, LQKENI. The DNA of the CDR3 is TGTGCCAGCTCACCGAGGGCTATGGTCTATGGCTACACCTTC. The encoded protein is CASSPRAMVYGYTF.

This clonotype showed up just a few times. The genes are TRBV9 and TRBJ2-3, with 9 bases matching TRBD1. Germline CDR1 reads SGDLS; CDR2 reads YYNGEE. The CDR3 consists of 16 residues. The V segment lost 3 bases and the J segment 5 bases; nucleotides outside the gene matches: 10. CDR3 sequence (DNA): TGTGCCAGCAGCGGTCAGGGGGGACAGGGTTTAGATACGCAGTATTTT. As protein: CASSGQGGQGLDTQYF.

The rearrangement uses TRBV6-6 and TRBJ2-5, with TRBD1 as a possible D gene (5 bases). Germline V gene sequence: CDR1 MNHNY, CDR2 SVGAGI (reference sequence). The CDR3 loop spans 13 amino acids. Trimming cost V 6 bases and J 5 bases, with 13 bases left between them. The CDR3 here is CASSKGFGETQYF. The DNA of the CDR3 is TGTGCCAGCAGCAAGGGGTTTGGGGAGACCCAGTACTTC.

This clonotype was found a few times. The chain couples TRBV11-2 to TRBJ2-3; D tentatively fits TRBD1 or TRBD2 (5 bases each). The germline V gene encodes CDR1 SGHAT and CDR2 FQNNGV. This CDR3 contains 16 residues. Trimming stripped 2 bases from V and 6 bases from J, with 18 bases between. CDR3 nucleotides: TGTGCCAGCAGCTTAAGGGACCGCATCTCATCCGATACGCAGTATTTT. Residues: CASSLRDRISSDTQYF.

The rearrangement uses TRBV29-1 and TRBJ2-5, with D uncertain. Germline V gene sequence: CDR1 SQVTM, CDR2 ANQGSEA. The CDR3 is 13 amino acids. Deletions cut 4 bases from V and 1 base from J, with 10 bases between. Here the CDR3 DNA reads TGCAGCGTTGCCACAGTAGCCCAAGAGACCCAGTACTTC. Its protein product is CSVATVAQETQYF.

This clonotype was recorded many times. Compared with germline, one end of the junction differs, possibly owing to a read error. This rearrangement joins TRBV12-3 or TRBV12-4 to TRBJ2-5, with TRBD2 identical over 12 bases. CDR3 size: 14 residues. The CDR3 coding sequence is TGTGCCAGCAGTCTAGCGGGAGGGGCCGAGGCCCAGTACTTC. Its translation is CASSLAGGAEAQYF.